Below are 13 T cell receptor beta chains sequenced from a single sample in a study of blood T cell repertoires in COVID-19. Clones were read by immunoSEQ multiplex PCR, and TCRdb kept only the in-frame ones, dropping some. The table has a few hundred thousand clones, more than 80% seen once; the top ten hold around 6.8%. Sequencing input: peripheral blood. The receptors come from a woman in her 30s with COVID-19, enrolled during active disease.

This rearrangement joins TRBV28 to TRBJ2-4; D remains ambiguous. With 6 bases removed from V and 0 bases from J, the gap between germline ends came to 12 bases. CDR1 is MDHEN and CDR2 is SYDVKM in the germline V gene. The CDR3 has 15 amino acids. CDR3 in DNA: TGTGCCAGCAGCCTACAGAGAGTAGCCAAAAACATTCAGTACTTC. It yields the protein CASSLQRVAKNIQYF.

The gene calls are TRBV24-1 and TRBJ2-1; no clear D. Germline loops: CDR1 KGHDR, CDR2 SFDVKD. Trimming stripped 3 bases from V and 4 bases from J, with 12 bases between. This CDR3 comprises 15 residues. The CDR3 DNA reads TGTGCCACCAGTGATCCACAAACGTATTACAATGAGCAGTTCTTC. The encoded protein is CATSDPQTYYNEQFF.

The table lists this clone with a count of one. J is TRBJ1-4 and V is TRBV25-1; perhaps TRBD1 as D (6 bases). The germline CDR1 and CDR2 sequences are MGHDK and SYGVNS. V was pared by 2 bases and J by 8 bases, with 12 bases between. The CDR3 covers 14 residues. CDR3 loop: CASSEGGAGEKLFF. CDR3 DNA: TGTGCCAGCAGTGAAGGGGGGGCCGGGGAAAAACTGTTTTTT.

The gene calls are TRBV28 and TRBJ1-2; 8 bases align to TRBD1. The germline CDR1 and CDR2 sequences are MDHEN and SYDVKM. The trim removed 2 bases at V and 4 bases at J, leaving 15 bases unmatched. CDR3 length: 18 amino acids. Written as DNA, the CDR3 is TGTGCCAGCAGTTTAGTTCTCTCCAGGGGGCGCCTTGCCTATGGCTACACCTTC. It is translated as CASSLVLSRGRLAYGYTF.

The rearrangement joins TRBV28 to TRBJ1-2; TRBD1 aligns across 7 bases. Germline values: CDR1 MDHEN, CDR2 SYDVKM. This CDR3 region has 16 residues. V lost 5 bases to trimming and J lost 0 bases; unmatched junction nucleotides: 9. The CDR3 nucleotides read TGTGCCAGCAGTATGGCCCGGGACAGAACTAACTATGGCTACACCTTC. It codes for CASSMARDRTNYGYTF.

The chain combines TRBV2 with TRBJ2-5, with D perhaps TRBD1 (6 bases). The CDR3 has 14 residues. Trimming took off 6 bases at V and 1 base at J, with 12 bases between the two ends. CDR1 and CDR2 from the germline V gene are SNHLY and FYNNEI. CDR3 sequence reads: CASRGAPTQETQYF. CDR3 DNA sequence: TGTGCCAGCAGGGGGGCCCCGACCCAAGAGACCCAGTACTTC.

The CDR3 nucleotides read TGTGCCAGCAGATATGTGACAGGGGGTAGCGAGCAGTACTTC. This codes for CASRYVTGGSEQYF. J is TRBJ2-7 and V is TRBV28; TRBD1 matches 9 bases. This CDR3 is built from 14 residues. V was pared by 6 bases and J by 6 bases, with 9 bases of the junction left unmatched. CDR1 and CDR2 from the germline V gene are MDHEN and SYDVKM.

The chain joins TRBV10-3 to TRBJ2-5; TRBD2 aligns across 8 bases. Trimming cost V 3 bases and J 5 bases; bases outside gene matches: 11. CDR3 size: 16 residues. The germline V gene has CDR1 ENHRY and CDR2 SYGVKD. CDR3 DNA: TGTGCCATCAGTGAAAGGGCGGGAGGTCGCGGCGAGACCCAGTACTTC. The encoded protein is CAISERAGGRGETQYF.

The chain has TRBV7-9 and TRBJ2-1, with 7 bases that match TRBD2. CDR3 length: 15 residues. J lost 6 bases, V lost 5 bases, and 10 bases had no gene match. The V gene's germline CDR1 is SEHNR and CDR2 FQNEAQ (reference sequence). CDR3: CASSLSTPGGNEQFF. CDR3 nucleotide sequence: TGTGCCAGCAGCCTCTCCACACCGGGGGGCAATGAGCAGTTCTTC.

The chain is built from TRBV27 and TRBJ1-1, with 8 bases lining up with TRBD1. CDR3 length: 14 amino acids. V shed 11 bases, J shed 1 base, and the junction held 9 bases outside the gene matches. Per germline, CDR1 MNHEY and CDR2 SMNVEV (reference sequence). CDR3 sequence reads: CAPREQGANTEAFF. In nucleotides, the CDR3 is TGTGCCCCAAGGGAGCAGGGGGCGAACACTGAAGCTTTCTTT.

The chain combines TRBV13 with TRBJ1-2; TRBD1 matches at 9 bases. J lost 4 bases, V lost 3 bases, and 9 bases had no gene match. Germline V CDR1 and CDR2: PRHDT, FYEKMQ (reference sequence). CDR3 length equals 16 residues. CDR3 residues: CASSFFRGQGPYGYTF. The DNA of the CDR3 is TGTGCCAGCAGCTTCTTTCGGGGACAGGGACCCTATGGCTACACCTTC.

V and J are TRBV4-1 and TRBJ2-1; unclear D gene. The CDR3 covers 13 residues. The V end lost 1 base, the J end lost 8 bases, and 9 bases lay between the germline ends. Germline V gene data show CDR1 as MGHRA and CDR2 as YSYEKL. The CDR3 DNA reads TGCGCCAGCAGCCAAGCGGTTGGTGATGAGCAGTTCTTC. Translating it yields CASSQAVGDEQFF.

The rearrangement joins TRBV6-5 to TRBJ2-2; a possible D gene is TRBD2 (5 bases). The CDR3 extends over 12 amino acids. The V gene lost 10 bases and the J gene lost 5 bases, with 11 bases spanning the gap. CDR1 is MNHEY and CDR2 is SVGAGI in the germline V gene. The CDR3 DNA is TGTGCCACCTGGACTGGGACCGGGGAGCTGTTTTTT. It encodes CATWTGTGELFF.